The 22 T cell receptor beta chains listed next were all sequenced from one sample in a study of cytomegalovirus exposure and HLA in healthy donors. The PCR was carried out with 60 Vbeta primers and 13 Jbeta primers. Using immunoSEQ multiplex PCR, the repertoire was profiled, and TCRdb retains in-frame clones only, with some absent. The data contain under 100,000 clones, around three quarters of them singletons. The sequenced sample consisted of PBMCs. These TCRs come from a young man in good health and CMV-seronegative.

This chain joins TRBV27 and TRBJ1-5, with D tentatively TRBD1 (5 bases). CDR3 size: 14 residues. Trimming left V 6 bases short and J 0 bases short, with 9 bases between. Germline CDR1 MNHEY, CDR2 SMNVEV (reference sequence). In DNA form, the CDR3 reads TGTGCCAGCAGGGAGACAGTTAGCAATCAGCCCCAGCATTTT. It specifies CASRETVSNQPQHF.

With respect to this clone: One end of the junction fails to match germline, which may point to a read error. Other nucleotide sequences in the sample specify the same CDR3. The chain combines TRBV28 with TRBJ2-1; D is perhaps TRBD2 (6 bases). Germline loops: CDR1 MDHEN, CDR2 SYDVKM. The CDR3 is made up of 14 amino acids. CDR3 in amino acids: CASSTWRGSNEQFF. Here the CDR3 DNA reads TGTGCCAGCAGCACATGGCGGGGCTCCAATGAGCAATTCTTC.

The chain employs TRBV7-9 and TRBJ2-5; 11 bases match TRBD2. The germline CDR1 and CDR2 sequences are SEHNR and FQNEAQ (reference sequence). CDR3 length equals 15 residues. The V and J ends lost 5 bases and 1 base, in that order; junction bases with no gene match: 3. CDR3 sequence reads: CASSQLAGVQETQYF. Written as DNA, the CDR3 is TGTGCCAGCAGCCAACTAGCGGGGGTCCAAGAGACCCAGTACTTC.

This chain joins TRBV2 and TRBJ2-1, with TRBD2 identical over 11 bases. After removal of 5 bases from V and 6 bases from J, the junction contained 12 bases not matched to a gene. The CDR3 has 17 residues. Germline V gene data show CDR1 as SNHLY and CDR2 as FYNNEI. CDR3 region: CASSNENPGLAGNEQFF. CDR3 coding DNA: TGTGCCAGCAGTAATGAAAATCCCGGACTAGCGGGCAATGAGCAGTTCTTC.

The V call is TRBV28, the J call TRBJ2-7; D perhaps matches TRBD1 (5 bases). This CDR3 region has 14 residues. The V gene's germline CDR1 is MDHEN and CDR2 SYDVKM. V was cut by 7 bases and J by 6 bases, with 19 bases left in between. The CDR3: CASTGAGMTREQYF. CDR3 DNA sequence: TGTGCCAGCACTGGGGCAGGGATGACGCGCGAGCAGTACTTC.

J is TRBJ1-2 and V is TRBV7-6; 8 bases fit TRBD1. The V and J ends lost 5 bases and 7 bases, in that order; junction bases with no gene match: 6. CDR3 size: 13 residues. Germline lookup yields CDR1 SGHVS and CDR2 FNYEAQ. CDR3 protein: CASSKTGVGGYTF. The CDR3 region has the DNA TGTGCCAGCAGCAAGACAGGGGTGGGTGGCTACACCTTC.

The CDR3 is CASSLGGGELVTKGAFF. The CDR3 coding sequence is TGTGCCAGCAGCTTAGGAGGAGGGGAATTGGTAACGAAAGGGGCTTTCTTT. This chain joins TRBV11-3 and TRBJ1-1; the D gene is possibly TRBD1 (5 bases). Germline values: CDR1 SGHNT, CDR2 YENEEA. V dropped 1 base and J dropped 11 bases, with 26 bases sitting between them. The CDR3 contains 17 residues.

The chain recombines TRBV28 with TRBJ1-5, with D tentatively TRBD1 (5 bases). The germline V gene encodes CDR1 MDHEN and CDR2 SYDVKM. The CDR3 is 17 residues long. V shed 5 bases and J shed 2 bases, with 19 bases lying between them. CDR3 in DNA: TGTGCCAGCAGTCGACTCGGGACTCTAAAGGGCAATCAGCCCCAGCATTTT. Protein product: CASSRLGTLKGNQPQHF.

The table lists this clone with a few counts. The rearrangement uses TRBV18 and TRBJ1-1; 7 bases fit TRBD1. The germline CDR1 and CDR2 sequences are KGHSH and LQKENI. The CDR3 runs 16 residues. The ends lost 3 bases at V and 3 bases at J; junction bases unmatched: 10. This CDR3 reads CASSPPGRGPHTEAFF. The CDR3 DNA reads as TGTGCCAGCTCACCCCCCGGAAGGGGGCCGCACACTGAAGCTTTCTTT. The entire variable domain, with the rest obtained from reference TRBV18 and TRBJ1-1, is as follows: NAGVMQNPRHLVRRRGQEARLRCSPMKGHSHVYWYRQLPEEGLKFMVYLQKENIIDESGMPKERFSAEFPKEGPSILRIQQVVRGDSAAYFCASSPPGRGPHTEAFFGQGTRLTVV.

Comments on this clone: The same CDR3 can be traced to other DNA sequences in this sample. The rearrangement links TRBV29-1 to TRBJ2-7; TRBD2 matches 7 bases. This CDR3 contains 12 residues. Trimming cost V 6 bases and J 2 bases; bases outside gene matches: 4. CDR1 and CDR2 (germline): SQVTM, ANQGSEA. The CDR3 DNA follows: TGCAGCGTGGGGGAGGGACCCTACGAGCAGTACTTC. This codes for CSVGEGPYEQYF.

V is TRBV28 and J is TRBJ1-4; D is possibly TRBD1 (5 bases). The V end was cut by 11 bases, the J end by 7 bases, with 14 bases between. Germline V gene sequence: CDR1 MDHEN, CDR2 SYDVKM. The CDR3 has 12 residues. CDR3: CAAGRVREKLFF. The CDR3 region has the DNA TGTGCCGCAGGGAGGGTTCGTGAAAAACTGTTTTTT.

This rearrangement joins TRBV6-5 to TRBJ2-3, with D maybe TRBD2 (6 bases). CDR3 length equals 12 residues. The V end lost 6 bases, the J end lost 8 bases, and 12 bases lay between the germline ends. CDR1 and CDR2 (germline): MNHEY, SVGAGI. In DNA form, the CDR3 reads TGTGCCAGCAGGCCTTCGGGGGTTACGCAGTATTTT. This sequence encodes CASRPSGVTQYF.

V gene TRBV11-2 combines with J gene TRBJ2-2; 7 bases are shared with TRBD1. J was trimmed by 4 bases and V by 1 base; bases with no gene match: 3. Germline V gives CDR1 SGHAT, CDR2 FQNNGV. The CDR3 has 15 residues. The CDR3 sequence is CASSLVPGGTGELFF. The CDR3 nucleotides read TGTGCCAGCAGCTTAGTTCCAGGGGGCACCGGGGAGCTGTTTTTT.

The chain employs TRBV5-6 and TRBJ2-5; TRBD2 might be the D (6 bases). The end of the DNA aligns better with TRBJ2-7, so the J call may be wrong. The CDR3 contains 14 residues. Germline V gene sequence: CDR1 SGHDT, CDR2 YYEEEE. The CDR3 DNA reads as TGTGCCAGCAGCTTAGGGACTTCGGCCTACGAGCAGTACTTC. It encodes CASSLGTSAYEQYF.

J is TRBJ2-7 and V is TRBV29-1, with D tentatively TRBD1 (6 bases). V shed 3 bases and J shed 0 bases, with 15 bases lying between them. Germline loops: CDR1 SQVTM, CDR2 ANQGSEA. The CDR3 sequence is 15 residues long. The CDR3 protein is CSVESRDIDSYEQYF. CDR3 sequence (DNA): TGCAGCGTTGAGTCCCGGGACATCGACTCCTACGAGCAGTACTTC.

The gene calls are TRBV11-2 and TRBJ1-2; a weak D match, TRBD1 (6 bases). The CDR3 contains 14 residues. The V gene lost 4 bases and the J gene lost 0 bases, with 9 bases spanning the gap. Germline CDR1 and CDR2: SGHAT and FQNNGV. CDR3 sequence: CASSSAGANYGYTF. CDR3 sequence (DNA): TGTGCCAGCAGCTCGGCAGGGGCTAACTATGGCTACACCTTC.

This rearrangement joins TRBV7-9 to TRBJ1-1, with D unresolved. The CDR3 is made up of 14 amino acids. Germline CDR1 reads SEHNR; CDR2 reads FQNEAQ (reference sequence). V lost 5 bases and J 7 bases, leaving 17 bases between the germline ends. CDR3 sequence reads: CASSTSGGGDEAFF. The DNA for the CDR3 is TGTGCCAGCAGCACCTCCGGAGGAGGCGATGAAGCTTTCTTT.

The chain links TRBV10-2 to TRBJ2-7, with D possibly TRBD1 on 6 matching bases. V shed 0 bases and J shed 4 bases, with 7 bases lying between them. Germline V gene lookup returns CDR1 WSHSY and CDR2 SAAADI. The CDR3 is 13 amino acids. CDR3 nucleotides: TGCGCCAGCAGTGAGTCAAGGGGGTACGAGCAGTACTTC. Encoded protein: CASSESRGYEQYF.

CDR3 sequence: CASSHGGTGSTDTQYF. The CDR3, as DNA: TGCGCCAGCAGCCATGGGGGGACAGGGTCCACAGATACGCAGTATTTT. The chain has TRBV4-3 and TRBJ2-3, with 9 bases fitting TRBD1. The trim removed 3 bases at V and 2 bases at J, leaving 6 bases unmatched. Germline V gives CDR1 LGHNA, CDR2 YSLEER. The CDR3 spans 16 residues.

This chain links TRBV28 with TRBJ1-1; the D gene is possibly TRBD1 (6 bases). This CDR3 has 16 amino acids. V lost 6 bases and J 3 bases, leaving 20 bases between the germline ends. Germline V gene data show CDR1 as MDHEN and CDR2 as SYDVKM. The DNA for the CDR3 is TGTGCCAGCAGCCTAAACCAGGGGAGAGGGGACACTGAAGCTTTCTTT. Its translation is CASSLNQGRGDTEAFF.

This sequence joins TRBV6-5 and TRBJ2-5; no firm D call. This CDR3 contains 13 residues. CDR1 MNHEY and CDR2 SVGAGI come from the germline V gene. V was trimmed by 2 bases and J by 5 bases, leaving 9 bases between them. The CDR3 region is CASSYGPGETQYF. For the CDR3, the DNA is TGTGCCAGCAGTTACGGGCCCGGCGAGACCCAGTACTTC.

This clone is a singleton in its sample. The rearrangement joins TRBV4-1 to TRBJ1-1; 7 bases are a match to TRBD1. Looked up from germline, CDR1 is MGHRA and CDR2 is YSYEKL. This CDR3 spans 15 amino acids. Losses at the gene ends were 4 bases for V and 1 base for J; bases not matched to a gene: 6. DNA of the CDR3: TGCGCCAGCAGCCCTCCCGGGACAGAGAACACTGAAGCTTTCTTT. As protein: CASSPPGTENTEAFF.